The rows below give T cell receptor beta chains drawn from one sample of a study of cytomegalovirus exposure and HLA in healthy donors. The protocol was immunoSEQ multiplex PCR, while the TCRdb copy is restricted to in-frame clones and leaves out a portion. The table lists 130,000 to 150,000 clones, over 70% of them singletons, with more than 0.95% in the top ten. Sequencing input: PBMCs. The receptors were sampled from a man in his late teens or twenties in good health and CMV-seronegative. The CDR3 runs from the conserved cysteine through the conserved F or W. The order of the fields is CDR3 DNA, CDR3 protein, V gene, D gene, clone size, J gene. D genes are given only for firm matches. The size entry is marked missing in some rows and otherwise reads once, few, many or a size class.

TGCGCCAGCAGCTTGGAGCAGAACACTGAAGCTTTCTTT CASSLEQNTEAFF TRBV5-1 NA NA TRBJ1-1
TGTGCCAGCAGTCTACGGGGGGCTCCTACTAACTATGGCTACACCTTC CASSLRGAPTNYGYTF TRBV27 NA NA TRBJ1-2
TGCGCCAGCAGGGCTCTGGGGGGGGGAGAAAATGAGCAGTTCTTC CASRALGGGENEQFF TRBV5-1 TRBD2 NA TRBJ2-1
TGTGCCAGCAGCCGGACACCACGAGGCTACACCTTC CASSRTPRGYTF TRBV11-2 NA NA TRBJ1-2
TGTGCCAGCAGTATCACCGGGAACCTCCTCTACGAGCAGTACTTC CASSITGNLLYEQYF TRBV6-5 NA few TRBJ2-7
TGTGCCAGCAGCCAAGATGTCACCGGTACAGGGATCTATGGCTACACCTTC CASSQDVTGTGIYGYTF TRBV4-2 NA once TRBJ1-2
TGTGCCAGCAGCTTGTACAGGGGCTCACCCCTCCACTTT CASSLYRGSPLHF TRBV5-4 TRBD1 NA TRBJ1-6
TGTGCAACCCGGAGGGACAGGAGTTCTGGAAACACCATATATTTT CATRRDRSSGNTIYF TRBV10-3 TRBD1 NA TRBJ1-3
TGTGCCAGCAGCTTAGCAGGGGGGGACGAGCAGTACTTC CASSLAGGDEQYF TRBV7-9 NA NA TRBJ2-7
TGCGCCAGCAGCTCACTAGCGGGGGGGACAGATACGCAGTATTTT CASSSLAGGTDTQYF TRBV5-1 TRBD2 NA TRBJ2-3
TGTGCCAGCAGTCCACGACAGGTTAGGGAGACCCAGTACTTC CASSPRQVRETQYF TRBV6-5 NA few TRBJ2-5
TGTGCCAGCAGTGAAGAGGGGACAGGGGCGGCCACTAATGAAAAACTGTTTTTT CASSEEGTGAATNEKLFF TRBV2 TRBD1 few TRBJ1-4
TGTGCCATCAGCCACCGGGACAGGGAGGGCACAGATACGCAGTATTTT CAISHRDREGTDTQYF TRBV10-3 TRBD1 NA TRBJ2-3
TGTGCCAGCAGCCCCGGGACAGGGCCAAACTATGGCTACACCTTC CASSPGTGPNYGYTF TRBV7-2 TRBD1 NA TRBJ1-2
TGCAGCGTTGGAAGTCGGGGGACCTCCACAGATACGCAGTATTTT CSVGSRGTSTDTQYF TRBV29-1 NA NA TRBJ2-3
TGTGCCAGTAGCGAGACAGGGGGCGTAAAGAATGAGCAGTTCTTC CASSETGGVKNEQFF TRBV19 TRBD1 NA TRBJ2-1
TGCGCCAGCAGCTTGGCCGGCGGAGCCTACGAGCAGTACTTC CASSLAGGAYEQYF TRBV5-1 NA few TRBJ2-7
TGTGCCATCAGTGAGTACCCGGGACTAGGGCCCCATGCTGGATTACAAGAGACCCAGTACTTC CAISEYPGLGPHAGLQETQYF TRBV10-3 TRBD2 NA TRBJ2-5
TGTGCCAGCTCACAGGGGACAGGGTATGGCTACACCTTC CASSQGTGYGYTF TRBV18 TRBD1 NA TRBJ1-2
TGTGCCAGCAGCTTGAGGGGCCCCCCCGACTACGAGCAGTACTTC CASSLRGPPDYEQYF TRBV5-6 NA NA TRBJ2-7
TGTGCCAGCAGTGTTCGGGGGAACATGAACACTGAAGCTTTCTTT CASSVRGNMNTEAFF TRBV6-1 NA NA TRBJ1-1
TGTGCCAGTTCTAGGACATCCCAAGAGACCCAGTACTTC CASSRTSQETQYF TRBV19 NA NA TRBJ2-5
TGTGCCAGCAGCTTAGATGCAGGGGGCGGATATGGCTACACCTTC CASSLDAGGGYGYTF TRBV7-2 TRBD1 NA TRBJ1-2
TGTGCCAGCAGCCAAGATCGATCTAGCGGAGACAGCACAGATACGCAGTATTTT CASSQDRSSGDSTDTQYF TRBV4-2 TRBD2 NA TRBJ2-3
TGTGCCAGCAGCGCCACTAGTTCCGGGGAGCTGTTTTTT CASSATSSGELFF TRBV11-3 NA NA TRBJ2-2
TGTGCCAGCAGCCATAGGACAGGGGCCGTCAAGGCCTACAATGAGCAGTTCTTC CASSHRTGAVKAYNEQFF TRBV7-6 TRBD1 NA TRBJ2-1
TGTGCCAGCAGCCGGGACAGGGGGAATGAAAAACTGTTTTTT CASSRDRGNEKLFF TRBV7-2 TRBD1 NA TRBJ1-4
TGTGCCAGCAGCTTAGACGGCCTGCAGGGGAACACTGAAGCTTTCTTT CASSLDGLQGNTEAFF TRBV7-9 NA NA TRBJ1-1